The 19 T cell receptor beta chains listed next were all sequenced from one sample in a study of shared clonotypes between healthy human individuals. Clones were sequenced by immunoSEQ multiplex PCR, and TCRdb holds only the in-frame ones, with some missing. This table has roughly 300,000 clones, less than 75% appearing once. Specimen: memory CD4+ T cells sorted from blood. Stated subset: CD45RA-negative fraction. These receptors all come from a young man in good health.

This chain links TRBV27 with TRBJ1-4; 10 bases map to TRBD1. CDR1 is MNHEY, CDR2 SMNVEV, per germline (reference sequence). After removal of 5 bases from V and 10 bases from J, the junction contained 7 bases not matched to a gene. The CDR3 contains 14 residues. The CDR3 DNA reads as TGTGCCAGCAGTGCGGGACAGGGGAGAGGAAAACTGTTTTTT. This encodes CASSAGQGRGKLFF.

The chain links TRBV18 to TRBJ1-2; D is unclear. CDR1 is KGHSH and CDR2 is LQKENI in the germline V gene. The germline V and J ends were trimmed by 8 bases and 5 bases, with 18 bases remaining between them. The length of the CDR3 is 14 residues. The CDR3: CASHPPMFGYGYTF. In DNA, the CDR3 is TGTGCCAGCCATCCCCCTATGTTCGGTTATGGCTACACCTTC.

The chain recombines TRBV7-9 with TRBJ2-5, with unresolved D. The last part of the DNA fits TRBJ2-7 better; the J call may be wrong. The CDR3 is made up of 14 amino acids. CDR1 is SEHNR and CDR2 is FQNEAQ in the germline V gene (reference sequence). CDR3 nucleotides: TGTGCCAGCAGCTTAGGCTCCATTGGCTACGAGCAGTACTTC. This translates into CASSLGSIGYEQYF.

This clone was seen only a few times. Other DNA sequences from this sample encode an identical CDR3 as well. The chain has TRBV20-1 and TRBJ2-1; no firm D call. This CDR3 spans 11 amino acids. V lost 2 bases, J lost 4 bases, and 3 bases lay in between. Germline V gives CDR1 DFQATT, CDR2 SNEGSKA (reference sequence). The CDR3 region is CSARQYNEQFF. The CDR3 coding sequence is TGCAGTGCTAGACAGTACAATGAGCAGTTCTTC.

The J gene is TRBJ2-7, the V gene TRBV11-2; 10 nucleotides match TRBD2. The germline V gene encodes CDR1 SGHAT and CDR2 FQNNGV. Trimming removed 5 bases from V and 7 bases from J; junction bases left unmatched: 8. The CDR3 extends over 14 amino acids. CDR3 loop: CASSQAGGPGEQYF. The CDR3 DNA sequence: TGTGCCAGCAGCCAAGCGGGAGGGCCCGGGGAGCAGTACTTC.

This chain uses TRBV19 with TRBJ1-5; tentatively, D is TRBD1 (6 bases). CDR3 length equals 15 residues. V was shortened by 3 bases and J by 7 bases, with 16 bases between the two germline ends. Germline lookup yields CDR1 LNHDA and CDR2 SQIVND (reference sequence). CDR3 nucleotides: TGTGCCAGTAGTATTTCAGGGGTCAAGAACCAGCCCCAGCATTTT. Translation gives CASSISGVKNQPQHF.

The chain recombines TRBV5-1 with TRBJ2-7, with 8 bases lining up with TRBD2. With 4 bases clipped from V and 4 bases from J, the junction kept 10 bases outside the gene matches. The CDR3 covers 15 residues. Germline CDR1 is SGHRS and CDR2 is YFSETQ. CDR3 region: CASSPGGKRVYEQYF. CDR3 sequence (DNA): TGCGCCAGCAGCCCGGGGGGGAAGAGAGTGTACGAGCAGTACTTC.

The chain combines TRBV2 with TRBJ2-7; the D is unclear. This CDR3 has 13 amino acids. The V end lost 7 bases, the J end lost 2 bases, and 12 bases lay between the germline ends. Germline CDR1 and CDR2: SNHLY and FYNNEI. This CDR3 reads CASNLAVAYEQYF. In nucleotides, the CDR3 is TGTGCCAGCAACCTCGCGGTAGCCTACGAGCAGTACTTC.

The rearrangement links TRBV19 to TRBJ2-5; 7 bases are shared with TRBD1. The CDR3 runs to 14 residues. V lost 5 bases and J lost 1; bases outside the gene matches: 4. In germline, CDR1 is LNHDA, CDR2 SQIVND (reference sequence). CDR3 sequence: CASSLGQLQETQYF. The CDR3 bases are TGTGCCAGTAGTCTGGGACAGCTCCAAGAGACCCAGTACTTC. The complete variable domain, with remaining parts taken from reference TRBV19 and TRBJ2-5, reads DGGITQSPKYLFRKEGQNVTLSCEQNLNHDAMYWYRQDPGQGLRLIYYSQIVNDFQKGDIAEGYSVSREKKESFPLTVTSAQKNPTAFYLCASSLGQLQETQYFGPGTRLLVL.

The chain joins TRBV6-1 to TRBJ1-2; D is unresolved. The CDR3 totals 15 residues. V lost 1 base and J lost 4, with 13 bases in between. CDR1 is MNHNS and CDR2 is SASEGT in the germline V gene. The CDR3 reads CASSEGRSGVYGYTF. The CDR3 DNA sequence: TGTGCCAGCAGTGAAGGAAGGAGTGGGGTCTATGGCTACACCTTC.

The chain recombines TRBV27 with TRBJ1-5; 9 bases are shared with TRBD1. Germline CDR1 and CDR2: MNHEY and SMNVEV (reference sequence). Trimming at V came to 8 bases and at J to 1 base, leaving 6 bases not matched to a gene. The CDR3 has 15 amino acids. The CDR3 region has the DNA TGTGCCAGCCGCACCGGGACAGGGAGCAATCAGCCCCAGCATTTT. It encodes CASRTGTGSNQPQHF.

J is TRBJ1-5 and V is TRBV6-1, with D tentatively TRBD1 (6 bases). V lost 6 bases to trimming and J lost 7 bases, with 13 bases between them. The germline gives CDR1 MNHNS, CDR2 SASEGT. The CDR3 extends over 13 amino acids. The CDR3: CASRGLQGQPQHF. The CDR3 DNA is TGTGCCAGCAGGGGTTTACAGGGCCAGCCCCAGCATTTT.

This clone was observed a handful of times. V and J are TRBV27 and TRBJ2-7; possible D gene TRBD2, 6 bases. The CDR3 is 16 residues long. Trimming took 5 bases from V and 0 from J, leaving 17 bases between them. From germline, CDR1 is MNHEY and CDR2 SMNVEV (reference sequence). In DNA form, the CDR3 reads TGTGCCAGCAGTCGCGCATCGTTGGGGGGCTCCTACGAGCAGTACTTC. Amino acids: CASSRASLGGSYEQYF.

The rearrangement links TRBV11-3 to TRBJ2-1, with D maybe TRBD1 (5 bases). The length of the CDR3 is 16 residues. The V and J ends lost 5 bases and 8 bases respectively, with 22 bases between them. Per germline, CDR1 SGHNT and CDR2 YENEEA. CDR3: CASSLGARALGDEQFF. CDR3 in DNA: TGTGCCAGCAGCCTAGGGGCTCGGGCCTTAGGAGATGAGCAGTTCTTC.

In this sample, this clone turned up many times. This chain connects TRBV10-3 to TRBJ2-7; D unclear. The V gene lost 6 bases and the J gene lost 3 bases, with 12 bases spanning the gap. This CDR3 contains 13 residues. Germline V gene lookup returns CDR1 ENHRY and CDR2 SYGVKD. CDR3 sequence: CAIRDGSGYEQYF. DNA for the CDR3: TGTGCCATCAGAGATGGGTCCGGCTACGAGCAGTACTTC.

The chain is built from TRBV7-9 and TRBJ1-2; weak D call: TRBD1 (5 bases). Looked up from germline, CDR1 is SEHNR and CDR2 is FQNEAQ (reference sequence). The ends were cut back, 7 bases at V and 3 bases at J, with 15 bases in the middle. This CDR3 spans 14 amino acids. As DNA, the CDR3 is TGTGCCAGCACCAAGGTTGGGGGGGACTATGGCTACACCTTC. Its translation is CASTKVGGDYGYTF.

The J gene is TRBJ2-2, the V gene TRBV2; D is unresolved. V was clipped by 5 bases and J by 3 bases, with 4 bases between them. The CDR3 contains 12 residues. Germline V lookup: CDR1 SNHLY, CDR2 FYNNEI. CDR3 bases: TGTGCCAGCAGTTTCGACACCGGGGAGCTGTTTTTT. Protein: CASSFDTGELFF.

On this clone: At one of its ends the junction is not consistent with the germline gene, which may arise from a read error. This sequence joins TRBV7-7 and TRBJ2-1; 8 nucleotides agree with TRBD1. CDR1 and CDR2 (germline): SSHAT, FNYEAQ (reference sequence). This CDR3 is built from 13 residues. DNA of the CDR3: TGTGCTAGCAGCAAGACACAGGGGGGAGAGCAGTTCTTC. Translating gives CASSKTQGGEQFF.

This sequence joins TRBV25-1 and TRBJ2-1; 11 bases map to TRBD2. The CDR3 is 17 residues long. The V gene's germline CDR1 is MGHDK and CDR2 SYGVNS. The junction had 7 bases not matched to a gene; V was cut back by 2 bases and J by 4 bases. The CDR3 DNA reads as TGTGCCAGCAGTGAAAAACCGACTAGCGGGATATACAATGAGCAGTTCTTC. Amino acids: CASSEKPTSGIYNEQFF. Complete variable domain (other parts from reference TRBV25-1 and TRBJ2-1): EADIYQTPRYLVIGTGKKITLECSQTMGHDKMYWYQQDPGMELHLIHYSYGVNSTEKGDLSSESTVSRIRTEHFPLTLESARPSHTSQYLCASSEKPTSGIYNEQFFGPGTRLTVL.